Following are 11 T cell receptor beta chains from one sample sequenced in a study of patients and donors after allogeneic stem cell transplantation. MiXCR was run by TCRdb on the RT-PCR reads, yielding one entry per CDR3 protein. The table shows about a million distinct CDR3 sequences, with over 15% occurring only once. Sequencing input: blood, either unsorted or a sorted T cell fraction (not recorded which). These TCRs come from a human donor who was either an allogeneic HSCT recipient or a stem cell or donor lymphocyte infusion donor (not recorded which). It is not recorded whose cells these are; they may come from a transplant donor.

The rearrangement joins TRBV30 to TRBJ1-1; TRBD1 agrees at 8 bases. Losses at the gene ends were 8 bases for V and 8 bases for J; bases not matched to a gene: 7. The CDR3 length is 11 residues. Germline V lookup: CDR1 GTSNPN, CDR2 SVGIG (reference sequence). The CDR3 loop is CATDRGLEAFF. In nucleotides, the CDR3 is TGTGCCACCGACAGGGGCCTGGAAGCTTTCTTT.

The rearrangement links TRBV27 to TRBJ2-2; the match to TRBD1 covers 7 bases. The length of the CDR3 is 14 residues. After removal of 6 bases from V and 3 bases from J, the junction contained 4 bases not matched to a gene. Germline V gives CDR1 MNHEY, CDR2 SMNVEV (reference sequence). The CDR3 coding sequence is TGTGCCAGCAGGACAGGGAGCTACACCGGGGAGCTGTTTTTT. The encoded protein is CASRTGSYTGELFF.

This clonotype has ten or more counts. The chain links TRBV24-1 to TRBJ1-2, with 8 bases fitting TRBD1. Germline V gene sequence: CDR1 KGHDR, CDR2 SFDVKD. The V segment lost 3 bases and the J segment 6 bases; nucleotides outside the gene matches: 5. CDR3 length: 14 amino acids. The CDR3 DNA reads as TGTGCCACCAGTGATCACCCAGGGGGCAATGGCTACACCTTC. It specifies CATSDHPGGNGYTF.

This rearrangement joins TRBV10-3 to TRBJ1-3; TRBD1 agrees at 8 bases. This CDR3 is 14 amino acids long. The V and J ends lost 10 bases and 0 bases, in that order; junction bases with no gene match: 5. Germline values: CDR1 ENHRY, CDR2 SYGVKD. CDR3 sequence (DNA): TGTGCCACCGGGGACAGGAGCTCTGGAAACACCATATATTTT. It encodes CATGDRSSGNTIYF.

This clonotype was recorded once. In DNA form, the CDR3 reads TGTGCCAGCAGCCCTAACCTAGCGGGGGGGCCTGATACGCAGTATTTT. This sequence encodes CASSPNLAGGPDTQYF. The J gene is TRBJ2-3, the V gene TRBV7-3; 12 positions match TRBD2. The CDR3 length is 16 residues. Germline V gene lookup returns CDR1 SGHTA and CDR2 FQGTGA. J was trimmed by 6 bases and V by 5 bases; bases with no gene match: 9.

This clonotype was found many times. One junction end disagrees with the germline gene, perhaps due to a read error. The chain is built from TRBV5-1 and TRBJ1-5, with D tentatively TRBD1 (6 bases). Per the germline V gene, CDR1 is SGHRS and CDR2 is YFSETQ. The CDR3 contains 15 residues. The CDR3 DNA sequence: TGTGCCAGCAGCCTAGGGGGAGGTAGCAATCAGCCCCAGCATTTT. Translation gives CASSLGGGSNQPQHF.

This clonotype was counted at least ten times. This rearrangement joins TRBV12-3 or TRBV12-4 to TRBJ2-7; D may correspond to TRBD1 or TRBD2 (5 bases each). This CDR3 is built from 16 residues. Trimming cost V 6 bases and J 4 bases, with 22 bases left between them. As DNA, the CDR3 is TGTGCCAGCAGCTTGGGGGTTTGGGAAGCGTCTTACGAGCAGTACTTC. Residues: CASSLGVWEASYEQYF.

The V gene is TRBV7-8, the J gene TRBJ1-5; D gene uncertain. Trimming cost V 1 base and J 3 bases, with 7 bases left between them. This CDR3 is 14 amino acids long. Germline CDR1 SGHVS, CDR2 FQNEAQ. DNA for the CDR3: TGTGCCAGCAGCTTAGGGGTGGTCAATCAGCCCCAGCATTTT. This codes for CASSLGVVNQPQHF.

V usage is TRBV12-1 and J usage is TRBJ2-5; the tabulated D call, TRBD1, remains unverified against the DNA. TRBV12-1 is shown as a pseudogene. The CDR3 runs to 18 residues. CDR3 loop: CASSFIYPRGLDKETQYF. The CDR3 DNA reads TGTGCCAGCAGCTTTATCTACCCTAGGGGATTGGATAAAGAGACCCAGTACTTC.

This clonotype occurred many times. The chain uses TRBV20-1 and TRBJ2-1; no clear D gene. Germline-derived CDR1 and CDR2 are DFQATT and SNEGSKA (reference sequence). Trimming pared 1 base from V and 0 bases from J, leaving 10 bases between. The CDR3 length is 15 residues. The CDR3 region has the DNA TGCAGTGCTAGAGTGGAAGCGAACTCCTACAATGAGCAGTTCTTC. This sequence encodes CSARVEANSYNEQFF.

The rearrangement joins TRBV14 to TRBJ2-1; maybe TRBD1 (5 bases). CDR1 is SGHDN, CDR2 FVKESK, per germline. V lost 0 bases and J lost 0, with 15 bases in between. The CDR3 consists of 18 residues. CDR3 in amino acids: CASSQDEAGWISYNEQFF. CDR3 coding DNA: TGTGCCAGCAGCCAAGATGAGGCAGGGTGGATCTCCTACAATGAGCAGTTCTTC.